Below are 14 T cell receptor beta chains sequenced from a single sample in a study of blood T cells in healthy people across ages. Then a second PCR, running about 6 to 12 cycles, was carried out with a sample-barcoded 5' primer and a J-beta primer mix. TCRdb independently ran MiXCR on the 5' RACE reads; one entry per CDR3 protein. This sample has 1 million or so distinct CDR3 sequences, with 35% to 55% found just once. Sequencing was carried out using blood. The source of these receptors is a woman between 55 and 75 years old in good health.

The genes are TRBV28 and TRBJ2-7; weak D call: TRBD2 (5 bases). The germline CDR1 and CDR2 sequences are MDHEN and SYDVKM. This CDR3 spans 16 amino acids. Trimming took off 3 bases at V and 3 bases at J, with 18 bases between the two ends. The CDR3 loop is CASSLGELPGYYEQYF. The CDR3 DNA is TGTGCCAGCAGTTTGGGAGAACTACCGGGGTACTACGAGCAGTACTTC.

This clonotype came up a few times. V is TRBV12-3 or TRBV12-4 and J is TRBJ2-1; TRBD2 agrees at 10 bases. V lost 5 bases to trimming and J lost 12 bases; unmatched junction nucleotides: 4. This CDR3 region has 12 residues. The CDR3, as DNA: TGTGCCAGCAGTCCCCGGACTAGCGGGCAGTTCTTC. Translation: CASSPRTSGQFF.

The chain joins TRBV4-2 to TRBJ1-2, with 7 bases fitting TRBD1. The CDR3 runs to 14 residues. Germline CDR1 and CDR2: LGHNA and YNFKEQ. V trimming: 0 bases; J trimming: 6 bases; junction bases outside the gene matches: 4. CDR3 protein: CASSQDGGGDGYTF. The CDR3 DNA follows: TGTGCCAGCAGCCAAGATGGAGGGGGCGATGGCTACACCTTC.

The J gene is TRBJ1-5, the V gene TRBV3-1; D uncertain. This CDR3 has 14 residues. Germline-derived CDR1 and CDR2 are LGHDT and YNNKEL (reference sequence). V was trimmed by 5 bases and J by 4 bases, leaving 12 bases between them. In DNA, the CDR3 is TGTGCCAGCAGCAACCCCGGGGAAAATCAGCCCCAGCATTTT. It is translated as CASSNPGENQPQHF.

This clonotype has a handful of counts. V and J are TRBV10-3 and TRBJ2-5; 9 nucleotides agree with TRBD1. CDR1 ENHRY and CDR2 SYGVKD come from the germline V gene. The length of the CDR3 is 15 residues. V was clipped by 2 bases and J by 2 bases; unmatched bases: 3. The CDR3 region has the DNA TGTGCCATCAGTGAGACAGGGGGCAGTCAAGAGACCCAGTACTTC. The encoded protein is CAISETGGSQETQYF.

CDR3 DNA sequence: TGTGCCAGCAGTTGGGCAGGCCCCCCGGAGACCCAGTACTTC. Translating it yields CASSWAGPPETQYF. This chain uses TRBV28 with TRBJ2-5; D not resolved. CDR1 and CDR2 (germline): MDHEN, SYDVKM. The CDR3 runs to 14 residues. With 4 bases removed from V and 5 bases from J, the gap between germline ends came to 14 bases.

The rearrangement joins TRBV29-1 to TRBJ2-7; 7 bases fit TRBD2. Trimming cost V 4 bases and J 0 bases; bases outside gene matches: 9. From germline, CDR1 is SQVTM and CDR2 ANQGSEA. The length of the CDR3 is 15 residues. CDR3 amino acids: CSVVGSGTNSYEQYF. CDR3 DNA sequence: TGCAGCGTTGTAGGAAGCGGGACCAACTCCTACGAGCAGTACTTC.

The chain's CDR3 is CASTRTYNEQFF. The DNA of the CDR3 is TGTGCCAGCACCCGAACCTACAATGAGCAGTTCTTC. The rearrangement joins TRBV9 to TRBJ2-1, with no clear D. The germline CDR1 and CDR2 sequences are SGDLS and YYNGEE. The V gene lost 6 bases and the J gene lost 2 bases, with 6 bases spanning the gap. The CDR3 has 12 amino acids.

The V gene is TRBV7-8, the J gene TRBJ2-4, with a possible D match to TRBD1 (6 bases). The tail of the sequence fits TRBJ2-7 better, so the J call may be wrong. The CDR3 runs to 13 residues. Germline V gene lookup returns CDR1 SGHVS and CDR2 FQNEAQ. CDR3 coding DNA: TGTGCCAGCAGCTACTCAGGGGTGATCGAGCAGTACTTC. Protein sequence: CASSYSGVIEQYF.

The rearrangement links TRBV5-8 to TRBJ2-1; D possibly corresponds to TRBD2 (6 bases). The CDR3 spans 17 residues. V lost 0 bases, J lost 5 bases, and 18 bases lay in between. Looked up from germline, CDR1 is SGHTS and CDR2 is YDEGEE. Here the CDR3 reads CASSLGSAVLADNEQFF. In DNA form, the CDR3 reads TGTGCCAGCAGCTTGGGGTCAGCGGTACTAGCCGACAATGAGCAGTTCTTC.

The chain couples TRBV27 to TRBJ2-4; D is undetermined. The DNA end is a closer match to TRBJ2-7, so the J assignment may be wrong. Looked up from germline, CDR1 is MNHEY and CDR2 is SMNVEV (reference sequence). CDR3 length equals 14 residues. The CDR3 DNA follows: TGTGCCAGCAGCCGCCAAGGGTATACCTACGAGCAGTACTTC. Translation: CASSRQGYTYEQYF.

CDR3 nucleotides: TGTGCCAGCAGCAAATATGATGGGGGTTATAGCAATCAGCCCCAGCATTTT. It yields the protein CASSKYDGGYSNQPQHF. This chain uses TRBV21-1 with TRBJ1-5; the tabulated D call, TRBD1, remains unverified against the DNA. TRBV21-1 is a pseudogene locus. This CDR3 has 17 residues.

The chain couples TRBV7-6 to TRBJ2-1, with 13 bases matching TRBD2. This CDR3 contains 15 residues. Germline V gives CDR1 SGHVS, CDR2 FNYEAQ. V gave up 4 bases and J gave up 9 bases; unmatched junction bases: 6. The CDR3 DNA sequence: TGTGCCAGCAGCTCCGGACTAGCGGGAGTTCTTGAGCAGTTCTTC. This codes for CASSSGLAGVLEQFF.

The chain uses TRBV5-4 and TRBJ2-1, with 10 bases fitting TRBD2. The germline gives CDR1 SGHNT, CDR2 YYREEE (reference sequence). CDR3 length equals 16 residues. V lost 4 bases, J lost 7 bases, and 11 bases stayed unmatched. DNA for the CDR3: TGTGCCAGCAGCCCCCAAGGTGATAGCGGGAGGAATGAGCAGTTCTTC. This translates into CASSPQGDSGRNEQFF. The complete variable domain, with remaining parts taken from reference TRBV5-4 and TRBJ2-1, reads ETGVTQSPTHLIKTRGQQVTLRCSSQSGHNTVSWYQQALGQGPQFIFQYYREEENGRGNFPPRFSGLQFPNYSSELNVNALELDDSALYLCASSPQGDSGRNEQFFGPGTRLTVL.